These T cell receptor beta chains were read from a single sample in a study of T cell repertoires in cytomegalovirus infection. TCRdb re-derived calls from the reads in MiXCR, one entry per CDR3 protein. The repertoire holds some 500,000 distinct CDR3 sequences, around 40% seen once, with 48% in the top ten. The antigens of these receptors remain unknown. The starting material was cultured PBMCs, obtained from culture after CMV antigen stimulation. The receptors originated from a human donor in good health (CMV status not recorded). Some clones in this sample may be carry-over from other donors' samples. Each CDR3 is given with its conserved first and last residue. Each record gives: D gene, V gene, CDR3 length, clone size, J gene, CDR3 DNA, CDR3 protein. A D gene is named only where the DNA matches it firmly. A row's size may be missing; if present it is once, few, many or a size class.

NA	TRBV6-2/TRBV6-3	15	few	TRBJ2-1	TGTGCCAGCAGTTACCGCGGGACCCCTAGAAATGAGCAGTTCTTC	CASSYRGTPRNEQFF
NA	TRBV7-2	14	many	TRBJ2-5	TGTGCCAGCAGCCTTAGTAGGGGGGGCGAGACCCAGTACTTC	CASSLSRGGETQYF
NA	TRBV11-2	14	few	TRBJ1-5	TGTGCCAGCAGCTTAGATCGGGGCGAATCCAACCAGCATTTT	CASSLDRGESNQHF
NA	TRBV25-1	13	NA	TRBJ2-3	TGTGCCAGCCGGGACGGCCCTACAGATACGCAGTATTTT	CASRDGPTDTQYF
NA	TRBV6-1	14	NA	TRBJ2-5	TGTGCCAGCAGTGAGTGGAAGTACCAAGAGACCCAGTACTTC	CASSEWKYQETQYF
NA	TRBV7-9	17	NA	TRBJ1-2	TGTGCCAGCAGCTCCGGACGGATGGGGGGGTTGAGATATGGCTACACCTTC	CASSSGRMGGLRYGYTF
NA	TRBV6-5	16	many	TRBJ1-3	TGTGCCAGCAGTTACTCGACTGTTCCCTCTGGAAACACCATATATTTT	CASSYSTVPSGNTIYF
TRBD1	TRBV5-1	13	NA	TRBJ1-4	TGCGCCAGCAGCTTTGGGACAGGGGAAAAACTGTTTTTT	CASSFGTGEKLFF
TRBD1	TRBV9	19	NA	TRBJ1-6	TGTGCCAGCAGCGTATACGGGACAGGGGCCTCCCTATCGCTCTCACCCCTCCACTTT	CASSVYGTGASLSLSPLHF
NA	TRBV7-9	14	once	TRBJ1-3	TGTGCCAGCAGCTTCGGCGGAATTGGAAACACCATATATTTT	CASSFGGIGNTIYF
NA	TRBV7-2	13	few	TRBJ1-1	TGTGCCAGCAGCTTAGAGATTTACACTGAAGCTTTCTTT	CASSLEIYTEAFF